This TCR beta chain was sequenced in a study of tumor-infiltrating lymphocytes in glioblastoma multiforme. TCR beta libraries were built from RNA through three nested multiplex PCR rounds using modified ARM-PCR. Input was around 0.5 ug total RNA, reverse-transcribed with a C-beta primer. TCRdb reprocessed the multiplex PCR reads via MiXCR and lists one record per CDR3 protein. This table has approximately 12,000 distinct CDR3 sequences, roughly 68% appearing once. From germline, CDR1 is MGHRA and CDR2 YSYEKL. V was trimmed by 1 base and J by 4 bases, leaving 13 bases between them. This CDR3 contains 16 residues.

The chain recombines TRBV4-1 with TRBJ1-4; no definite D call. This receptor was identified in a male donor with glioblastoma. Sequencing used brain tumor tissue. The CDR3 sequence is CASSQAAGGSNEKLFF. The CDR3 DNA sequence: TGCGCCAGCAGCCAAGCCGCCGGCGGGAGTAATGAAAAACTGTTTTTT.